These 20 T cell receptor beta chains came from one sample sequenced in a study of OX40 agonist ivuxolimab in advanced cancers. The assay was immunoSEQ multiplex PCR, and TCRdb's table has in-frame clones only and misses some. This table has approximately 160,000 clones, 85% to 95% appearing once. Material: CD4+ or CD8+ T cells sorted from blood, obtained in a trial of the OX40 agonist ivuxolimab. These receptors were collected from an adult with an advanced solid tumor such as melanoma, head and neck, liver or kidney cancer.

V and J are TRBV7-2 and TRBJ1-2; D uncertain. V was trimmed by 4 bases and J by 4 bases, leaving 19 bases between them. Germline CDR1 SGHTA, CDR2 FQGNSA. The CDR3 extends over 16 amino acids. The CDR3 region is CASSSSRPMQPYGYTF. In DNA, the CDR3 is TGTGCCAGCAGCTCCTCCCGCCCTATGCAACCCTATGGCTACACCTTC.

V usage is TRBV5-1 and J usage is TRBJ2-7; D not resolved. CDR1 is SGHRS and CDR2 is YFSETQ in the germline V gene. The CDR3 has 14 amino acids. The V gene lost 1 base and the J gene lost 6 bases, with 14 bases spanning the gap. The CDR3 DNA reads as TGCGCCAGCAGCTTGCTGTTCAAGACGGGCGAGCAGTACTTC. Its translation is CASSLLFKTGEQYF.

V usage is TRBV7-8 and J usage is TRBJ2-1, with 10 bases that match TRBD1. Germline CDR1 SGHVS, CDR2 FQNEAQ. Unmatched junction bases numbered 10, after V lost 5 bases and J lost 3 bases. The CDR3 spans 17 residues. The CDR3 sequence: CASSPTRDRGLYNEQFF. CDR3 nucleotide sequence: TGTGCCAGCAGCCCCACCCGGGACAGGGGCCTCTACAATGAGCAGTTCTTC.

The J gene is TRBJ1-1, the V gene TRBV6-6; D not resolved. Trimming stripped 6 bases from V and 1 base from J, with 18 bases between. This CDR3 is built from 16 residues. Germline V gene sequence: CDR1 MNHNY, CDR2 SVGAGI (reference sequence). CDR3 amino acids: CASSLREVGRNTEAFF. DNA of the CDR3: TGTGCCAGCAGCTTGAGGGAAGTCGGTAGGAACACTGAAGCTTTCTTT.

The chain employs TRBV18 and TRBJ1-2; D gene uncertain. The V end lost 1 base, the J end lost 2 bases, and 8 bases lay between the germline ends. The length of the CDR3 is 14 residues. CDR1 and CDR2 (germline): KGHSH, LQKENI. The CDR3 nucleotides are TGTGCCAGCTCACCACGTGACGGGAACTATGGCTACACCTTC. Translation gives CASSPRDGNYGYTF.

The chain joins TRBV6-5 to TRBJ2-3; 7 bases are shared with TRBD1. The CDR3 runs to 13 residues. The V segment lost 7 bases and the J segment 6 bases; nucleotides outside the gene matches: 7. CDR1 MNHEY and CDR2 SVGAGI come from the germline V gene. The CDR3 nucleotides are TGTGCCAGCAAAACTACAGGGGTGGATACGCAGTATTTT. Encoded protein: CASKTTGVDTQYF.

This chain connects TRBV30 to TRBJ2-7, with TRBD2 matching over 11 bases. V was clipped by 0 bases and J by 6 bases; unmatched bases: 7. This CDR3 spans 15 amino acids. Germline lookup yields CDR1 GTSNPN and CDR2 SVGIG (reference sequence). CDR3 bases: TGTGCCTGGAGTGTACCCCCTAGCGGGAGGATCGAGCAGTACTTC. It translates to CAWSVPPSGRIEQYF.

The J gene is TRBJ1-3, the V gene TRBV28, with D hard to call. The CDR3 spans 12 residues. The ends were cut back, 2 bases at V and 2 bases at J, with 1 base in the middle. Germline CDR1 MDHEN, CDR2 SYDVKM. The CDR3 protein is CASSLAGNTIYF. The DNA of the CDR3 is TGTGCCAGCAGTTTAGCTGGAAACACCATATATTTT.

This clone was recorded only once. The chain combines TRBV18 with TRBJ2-5; D uncertain. Trimming left V 2 bases short and J 1 base short, with 8 bases between. Germline assignment: CDR1 KGHSH and CDR2 LQKENI. CDR3 size: 14 residues. As DNA, the CDR3 is TGTGCCAGCTCACCAAGGTCCCTCCAAGAGACCCAGTACTTC. Its protein product is CASSPRSLQETQYF.

The chain has TRBV2 and TRBJ2-1; TRBD1 is a possible D gene (7 bases). Trimming stripped 4 bases from V and 8 bases from J, with 12 bases between. The CDR3 runs 13 residues. The germline gives CDR1 SNHLY, CDR2 FYNNEI. Written as DNA, the CDR3 is TGTGCCAGCAGTGGTCAGGGGGGCTATGAGCAGTTCTTC. This gives the protein CASSGQGGYEQFF.

This rearrangement joins TRBV27 to TRBJ1-5; D unresolved. V lost 4 bases to trimming and J lost 2 bases, with 9 bases between them. Germline CDR1 reads MNHEY; CDR2 reads SMNVEV (reference sequence). The CDR3 is 14 amino acids. The CDR3 nucleotides are TGTGCCAGCAGTTCCCCGGGTCGCAATCAGCCCCAGCATTTT. It yields the protein CASSSPGRNQPQHF.

The J gene is TRBJ1-1, the V gene TRBV5-8; D is unresolved. V was cut by 4 bases and J by 0 bases, with 13 bases left in between. The CDR3 has 15 amino acids. Per germline, CDR1 SGHTS and CDR2 YDEGEE. CDR3 region: CASSPRTVMNTEAFF. The DNA of the CDR3 is TGTGCCAGCAGCCCGAGGACGGTGATGAACACTGAAGCTTTCTTT.

This chain joins TRBV5-1 and TRBJ1-1, with D uncertain. CDR3 length: 14 residues. V lost 1 base to trimming and J lost 1 base, with 8 bases between them. The V gene's germline CDR1 is SGHRS and CDR2 YFSETQ. The CDR3 DNA reads TGCGCCAGCAGCTTGCTCAGCAGGAACACTGAAGCTTTCTTT. It codes for CASSLLSRNTEAFF.

The chain recombines TRBV29-1 with TRBJ1-5, with no clear D. The germline V and J ends were trimmed by 4 bases and 7 bases, with 11 bases remaining between them. The length of the CDR3 is 12 residues. The germline CDR1 and CDR2 sequences are SQVTM and ANQGSEA. CDR3 in amino acids: CSVGEGPQPQHF. In DNA form, the CDR3 reads TGCAGCGTTGGAGAGGGTCCCCAGCCCCAGCATTTT. The variable domain in full, completed from reference TRBV29-1 and TRBJ1-5, reads SAVISQKPSRDICQRGTSLTIQCQVDSQVTMMFWYRQQPGQSLTLIATANQGSEATYESGFVIDKFPISRPNLTFSTLTVSNMSPEDSSIYLCSVGEGPQPQHFGDGTRLSIL.

J is TRBJ1-6 and V is TRBV4-1; weak D call: TRBD1 (6 bases). In germline, CDR1 is MGHRA, CDR2 YSYEKL. This CDR3 has 15 amino acids. Trimming cost V 3 bases and J 7 bases, with 13 bases left between them. This CDR3 reads CASSHSLTGNSPLHF. The CDR3 DNA is TGCGCCAGCAGCCACTCCCTCACAGGGAATTCACCCCTCCACTTT.

V gene TRBV29-1 combines with J gene TRBJ2-7; D remains unclear. V was shortened by 4 bases and J by 0 bases, with 13 bases between the two germline ends. The germline CDR1 and CDR2 sequences are SQVTM and ANQGSEA. The CDR3 is 14 amino acids. Here the CDR3 DNA reads TGCAGCGTTGGTTCCAGCACCACCTCCTACGAGCAGTACTTC. It yields the protein CSVGSSTTSYEQYF.

The chain employs TRBV7-2 and TRBJ1-1; a possible D gene is TRBD1 (5 bases). Germline lookup yields CDR1 SGHTA and CDR2 FQGNSA. V dropped 1 base and J dropped 2 bases, with 11 bases sitting between them. This CDR3 region has 15 residues. In nucleotides, the CDR3 is TGTGCCAGCAGCTTAGTAGGCAGGGCTAACACTGAAGCTTTCTTT. Protein sequence: CASSLVGRANTEAFF.

The chain uses TRBV6-1 and TRBJ2-5, with D hard to call. Trimming pared 1 base from V and 4 bases from J, leaving 13 bases between. Germline-derived CDR1 and CDR2 are MNHNS and SASEGT. The CDR3 totals 15 residues. The CDR3 loop is CASSEVVGVRETQYF. The CDR3, as DNA: TGTGCCAGCAGTGAAGTGGTAGGAGTGCGAGAGACCCAGTACTTC.

V and J are TRBV5-1 and TRBJ2-7; maybe TRBD2 (6 bases). Germline V gene data show CDR1 as SGHRS and CDR2 as YFSETQ. CDR3 length: 13 residues. The germline V and J ends were trimmed by 2 bases and 7 bases, with 13 bases remaining between them. In DNA, the CDR3 is TGCGCCAGCAGCTTCGGCGAAGGGAGGGAGCAGTACTTC. It encodes CASSFGEGREQYF.

V usage is TRBV4-1 and J usage is TRBJ1-5; D gene uncertain. The CDR3 has 14 amino acids. V was clipped by 2 bases and J by 4 bases, with 9 bases between them. CDR1 is MGHRA and CDR2 is YSYEKL in the germline V gene. The CDR3 sequence is CASSQIPGNQPQHF. CDR3 sequence (DNA): TGCGCCAGCAGCCAAATCCCGGGTAATCAGCCCCAGCATTTT.